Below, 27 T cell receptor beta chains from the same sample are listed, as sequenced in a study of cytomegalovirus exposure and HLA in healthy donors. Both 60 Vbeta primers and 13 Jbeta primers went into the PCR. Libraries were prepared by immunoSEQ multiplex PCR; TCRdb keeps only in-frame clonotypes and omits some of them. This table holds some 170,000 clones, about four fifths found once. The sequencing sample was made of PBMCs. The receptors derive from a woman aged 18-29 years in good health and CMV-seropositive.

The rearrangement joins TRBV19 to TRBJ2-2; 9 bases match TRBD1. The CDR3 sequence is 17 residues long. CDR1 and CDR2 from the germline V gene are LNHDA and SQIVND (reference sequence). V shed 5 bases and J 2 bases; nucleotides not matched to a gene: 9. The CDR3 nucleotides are TGTGCCAGTAGTTCCCGACCGGGACAGGGCAACACCGGGGAGCTGTTTTTT. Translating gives CASSSRPGQGNTGELFF.

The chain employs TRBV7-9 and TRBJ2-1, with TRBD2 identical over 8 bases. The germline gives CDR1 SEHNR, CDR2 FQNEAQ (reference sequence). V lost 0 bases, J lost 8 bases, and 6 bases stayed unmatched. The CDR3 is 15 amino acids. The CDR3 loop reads CASSLAGGAPYEQFF. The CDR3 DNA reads TGTGCCAGCAGCTTAGCCGGGGGGGCCCCCTATGAGCAGTTCTTC.

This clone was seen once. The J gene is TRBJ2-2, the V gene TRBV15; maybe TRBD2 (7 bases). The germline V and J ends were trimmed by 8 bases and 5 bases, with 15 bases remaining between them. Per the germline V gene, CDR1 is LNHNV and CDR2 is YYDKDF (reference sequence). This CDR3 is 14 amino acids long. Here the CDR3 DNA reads TGTGCCACCCGCGGCGGGGGCTGGACCGGGGAGCTGTTTTTT. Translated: CATRGGGWTGELFF.

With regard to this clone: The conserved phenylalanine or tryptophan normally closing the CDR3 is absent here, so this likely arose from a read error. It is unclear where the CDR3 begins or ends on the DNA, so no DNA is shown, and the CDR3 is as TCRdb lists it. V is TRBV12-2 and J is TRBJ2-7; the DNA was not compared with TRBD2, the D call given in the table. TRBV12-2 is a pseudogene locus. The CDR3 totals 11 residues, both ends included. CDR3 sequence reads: CASRLKEVRVC.

The DNA of the CDR3 is TGTGCCATCAGTGAGTCCAACCTCGGGGGCTACACCTTC. This codes for CAISESNLGGYTF. This chain uses TRBV10-3 with TRBJ1-2; D not certain. The CDR3 covers 13 residues. Trimming took off 0 bases at V and 8 bases at J, with 10 bases between the two ends. Germline V CDR1 and CDR2: ENHRY, SYGVKD.

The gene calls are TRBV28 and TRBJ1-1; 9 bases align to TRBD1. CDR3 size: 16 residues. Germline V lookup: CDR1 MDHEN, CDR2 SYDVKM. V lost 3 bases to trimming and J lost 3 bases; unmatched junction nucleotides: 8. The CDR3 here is CASSFPWDRVDTEAFF. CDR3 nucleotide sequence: TGTGCCAGCAGTTTTCCCTGGGACAGGGTGGACACTGAAGCTTTCTTT.

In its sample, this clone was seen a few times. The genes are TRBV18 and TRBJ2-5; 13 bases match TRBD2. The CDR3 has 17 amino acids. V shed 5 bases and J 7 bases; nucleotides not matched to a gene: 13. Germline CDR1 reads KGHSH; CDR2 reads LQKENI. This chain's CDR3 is CASSRTSGGLFGGTQYF. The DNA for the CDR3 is TGTGCCAGCTCAAGGACTAGCGGGGGCCTCTTTGGGGGGACCCAGTACTTC.

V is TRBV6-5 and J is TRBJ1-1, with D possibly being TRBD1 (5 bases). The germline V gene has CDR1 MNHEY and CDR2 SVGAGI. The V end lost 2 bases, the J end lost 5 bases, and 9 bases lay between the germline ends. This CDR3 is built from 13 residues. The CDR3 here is CASSYGGETEAFF. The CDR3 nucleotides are TGTGCCAGCAGTTACGGAGGGGAGACTGAAGCTTTCTTT.

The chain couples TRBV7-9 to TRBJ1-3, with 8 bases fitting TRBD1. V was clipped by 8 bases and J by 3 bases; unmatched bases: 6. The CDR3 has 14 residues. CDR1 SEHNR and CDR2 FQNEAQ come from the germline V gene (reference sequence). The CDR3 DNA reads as TGTGCCAGCCAGGGGGCCTTCGTTGGAAACACCATATATTTT. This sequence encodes CASQGAFVGNTIYF.

The CDR3 bases are TGTGCCAGCAGTGAAACCGGGACAGGGGGTTTTAATGAGCAGTTCTTC. Its translation is CASSETGTGGFNEQFF. The chain uses TRBV6-1 and TRBJ2-1; 11 nucleotides match TRBD1. From germline, CDR1 is MNHNS and CDR2 SASEGT. The CDR3 loop spans 16 amino acids. The junction had 7 bases not matched to a gene; V was cut back by 2 bases and J by 7 bases.

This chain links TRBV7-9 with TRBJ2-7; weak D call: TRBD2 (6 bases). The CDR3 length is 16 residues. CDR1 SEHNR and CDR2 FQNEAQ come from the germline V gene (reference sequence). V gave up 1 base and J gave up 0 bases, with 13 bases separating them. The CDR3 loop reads CASSLGPGLLSYEQYF. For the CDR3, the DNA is TGTGCCAGCAGCTTAGGCCCAGGACTACTCTCCTACGAGCAGTACTTC.

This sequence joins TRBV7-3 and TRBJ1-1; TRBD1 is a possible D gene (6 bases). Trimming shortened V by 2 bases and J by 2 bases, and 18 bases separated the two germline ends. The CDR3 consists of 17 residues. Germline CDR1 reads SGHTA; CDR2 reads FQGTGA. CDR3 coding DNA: TGTGCCAGCAGCTTAGATAGTGTGAGGGGGGGAAACACTGAAGCTTTCTTT. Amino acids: CASSLDSVRGGNTEAFF. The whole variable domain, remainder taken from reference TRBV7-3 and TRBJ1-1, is GAGVSQTPSNKVTEKGKYVELRCDPISGHTALYWYRQSLGQGPEFLIYFQGTGAADDSGLPNDRFFAVRPEGSVSTLKIQRTERGDSAVYLCASSLDSVRGGNTEAFFGQGTRLTVV.

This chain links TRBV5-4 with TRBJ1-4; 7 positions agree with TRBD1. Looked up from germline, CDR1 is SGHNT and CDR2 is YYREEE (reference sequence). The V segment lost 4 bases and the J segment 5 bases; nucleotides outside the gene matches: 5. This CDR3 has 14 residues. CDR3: CASSPIQGNEKLFF. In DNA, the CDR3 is TGTGCCAGCAGCCCGATACAGGGGAATGAAAAACTGTTTTTT.

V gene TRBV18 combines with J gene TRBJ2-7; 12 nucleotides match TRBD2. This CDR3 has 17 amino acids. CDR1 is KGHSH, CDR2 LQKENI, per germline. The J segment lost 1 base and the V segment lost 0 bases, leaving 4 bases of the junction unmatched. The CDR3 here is CASSPPGLAGRSYEQYF. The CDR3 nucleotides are TGTGCCAGCTCACCACCTGGACTAGCGGGGCGGTCCTACGAGCAGTACTTC.

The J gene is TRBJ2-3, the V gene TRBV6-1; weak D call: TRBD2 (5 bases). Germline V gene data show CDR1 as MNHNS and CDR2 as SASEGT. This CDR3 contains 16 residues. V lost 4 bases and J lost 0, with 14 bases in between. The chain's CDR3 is CASSGRGNPSTDTQYF. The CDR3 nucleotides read TGTGCCAGCAGTGGGAGAGGGAATCCCAGCACAGATACGCAGTATTTT.

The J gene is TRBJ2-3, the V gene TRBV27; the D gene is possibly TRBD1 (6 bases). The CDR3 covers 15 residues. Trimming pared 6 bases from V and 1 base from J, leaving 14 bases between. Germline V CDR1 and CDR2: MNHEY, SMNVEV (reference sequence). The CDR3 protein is CASSNRVPGTDTQYF. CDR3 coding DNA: TGTGCCAGCAGCAACAGGGTCCCTGGCACAGATACGCAGTATTTT.

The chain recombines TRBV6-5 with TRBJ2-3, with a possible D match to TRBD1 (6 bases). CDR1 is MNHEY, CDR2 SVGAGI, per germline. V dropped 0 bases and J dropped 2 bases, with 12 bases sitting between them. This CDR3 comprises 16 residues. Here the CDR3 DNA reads TGTGCCAGCAGTTACTCCAGGGGCAGTCCCACAGATACGCAGTATTTT. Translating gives CASSYSRGSPTDTQYF.

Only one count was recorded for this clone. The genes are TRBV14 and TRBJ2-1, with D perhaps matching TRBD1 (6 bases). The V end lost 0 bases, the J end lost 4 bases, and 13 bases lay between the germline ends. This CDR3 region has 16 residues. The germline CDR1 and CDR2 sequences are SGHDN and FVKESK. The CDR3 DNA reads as TGTGCCAGCAGCCAAGACAGGGGCGTTATATACAATGAGCAGTTCTTC. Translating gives CASSQDRGVIYNEQFF. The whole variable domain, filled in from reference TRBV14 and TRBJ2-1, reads EAGVTQFPSHSVIEKGQTVTLRCDPISGHDNLYWYRRVMGKEIKFLLHFVKESKQDESGMPNNRFLAERTGGTYSTLKVQPAELEDSGVYFCASSQDRGVIYNEQFFGPGTRLTVL.

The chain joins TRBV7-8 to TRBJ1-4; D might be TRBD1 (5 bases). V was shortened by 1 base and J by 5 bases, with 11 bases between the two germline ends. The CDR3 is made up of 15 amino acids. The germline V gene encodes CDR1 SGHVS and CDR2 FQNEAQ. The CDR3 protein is CASSLDDRTNEKLFF. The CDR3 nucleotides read TGTGCCAGCAGCTTAGATGACAGAACAAATGAAAAACTGTTTTTT. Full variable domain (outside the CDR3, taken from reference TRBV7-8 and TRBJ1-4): GAGVSQSPRYKVAKRGQDVALRCDPISGHVSLFWYQQALGQGPEFLTYFQNEAQLDKSGLPSDRFFAERPEGSVSTLKIQRTQQEDSAVYLCASSLDDRTNEKLFFGSGTQLSVL.

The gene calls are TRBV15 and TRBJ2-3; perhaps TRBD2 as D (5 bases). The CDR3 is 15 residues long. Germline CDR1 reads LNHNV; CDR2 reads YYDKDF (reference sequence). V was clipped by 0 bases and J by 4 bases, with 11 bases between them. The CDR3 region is CATSRDYEGSDTQYF. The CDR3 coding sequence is TGTGCCACCAGCAGAGATTATGAGGGATCAGATACGCAGTATTTT.

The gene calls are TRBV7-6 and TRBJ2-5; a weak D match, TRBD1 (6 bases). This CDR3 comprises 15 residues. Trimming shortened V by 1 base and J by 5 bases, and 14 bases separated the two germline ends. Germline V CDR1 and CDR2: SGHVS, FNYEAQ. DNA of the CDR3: TGTGCCAGCAGCTTAGAGGCGAACGACAGGGAGACCCAGTACTTC. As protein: CASSLEANDRETQYF.

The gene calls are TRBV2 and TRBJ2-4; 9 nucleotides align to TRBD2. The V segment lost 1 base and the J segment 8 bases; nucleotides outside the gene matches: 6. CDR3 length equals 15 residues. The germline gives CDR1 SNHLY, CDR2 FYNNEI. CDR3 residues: CASSEEGGGEDIQYF. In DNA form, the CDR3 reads TGTGCCAGCAGTGAAGAGGGCGGGGGGGAGGACATTCAGTACTTC.

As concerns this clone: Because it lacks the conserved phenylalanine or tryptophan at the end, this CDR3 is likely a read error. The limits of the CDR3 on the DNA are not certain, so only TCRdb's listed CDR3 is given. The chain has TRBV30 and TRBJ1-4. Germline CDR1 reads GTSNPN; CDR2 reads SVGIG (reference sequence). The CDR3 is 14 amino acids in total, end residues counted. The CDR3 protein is CAWSVLLVPSPSRG.

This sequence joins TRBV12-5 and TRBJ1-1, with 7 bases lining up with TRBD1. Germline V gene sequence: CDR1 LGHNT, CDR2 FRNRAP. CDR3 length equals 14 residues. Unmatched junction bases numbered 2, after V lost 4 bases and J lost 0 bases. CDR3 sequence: CASGSGGMNTEAFF. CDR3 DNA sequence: TGTGCTAGTGGTTCAGGGGGGATGAACACTGAAGCTTTCTTT.

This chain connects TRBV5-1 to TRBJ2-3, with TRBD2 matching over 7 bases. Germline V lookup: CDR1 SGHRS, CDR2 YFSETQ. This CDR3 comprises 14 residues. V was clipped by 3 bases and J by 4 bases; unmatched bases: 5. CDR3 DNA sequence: TGCGCCAGCAGCTCGACCAGCGGGGCAGATACGCAGTATTTT. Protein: CASSSTSGADTQYF. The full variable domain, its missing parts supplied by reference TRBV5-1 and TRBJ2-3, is KAGVTQTPRYLIKTRGQQVTLSCSPISGHRSVSWYQQTPGQGLQFLFEYFSETQRNKGNFPGRFSGRQFSNSRSEMNVSTLELGDSALYLCASSSTSGADTQYFGPGTRLTVL.

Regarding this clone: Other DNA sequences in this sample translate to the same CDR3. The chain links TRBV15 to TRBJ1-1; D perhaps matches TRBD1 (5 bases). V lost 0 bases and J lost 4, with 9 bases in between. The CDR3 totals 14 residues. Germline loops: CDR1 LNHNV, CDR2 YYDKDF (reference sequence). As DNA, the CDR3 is TGTGCCACCAGCAGAGATGTGGGGGGCACTGAAGCTTTCTTT. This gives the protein CATSRDVGGTEAFF.

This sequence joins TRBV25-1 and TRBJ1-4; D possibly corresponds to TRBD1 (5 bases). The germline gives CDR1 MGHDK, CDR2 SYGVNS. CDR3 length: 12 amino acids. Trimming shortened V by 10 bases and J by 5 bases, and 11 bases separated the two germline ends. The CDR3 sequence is CATSRVNEKLFF. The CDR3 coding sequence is TGTGCCACCAGCAGGGTCAATGAAAAACTGTTTTTT.